This TCR beta chain was observed in a study of blood T cell repertoires in COVID-19. Study-wide context: Nucleic acid was either cDNA or gDNA, and it came from T cells, B-cell-depleted T cells, or PBMCs.

In the original workflow: Amplifying reference gene primers gave estimates of nucleated cell counts. Sequencing was performed with immunoSEQ multiplex PCR; in TCRdb, only in-frame clones are kept and a portion is missing. The V and J calls and clone size come from that table; D and trimming were worked out from the DNA. The sample records about 270,000 clones, 84% being singletons. V was clipped by 0 bases and J by 7 bases, with 15 bases between them. Per the germline V gene, CDR1 is GTSNPN and CDR2 is SVGIG (reference sequence). The CDR3 covers 14 residues. Enrolled during active infection, Seattle patients were then followed longitudinally.

The chain is built from TRBV30 and TRBJ1-1; a weak D match, TRBD1 (5 bases). This clonotype was sampled from a human donor with COVID-19, enrolled during active disease. The donor label of this sample is uncertain. Sequencing input: peripheral blood. CDR3 amino acids: CAWSVRGDGGEAFF. The CDR3 nucleotides read TGTGCCTGGAGTGTAAGAGGAGACGGGGGTGAAGCTTTCTTT.